These 18 T cell receptor beta chains were sequenced from one sample in a study of siplizumab effects on memory and regulatory T cells. Profiling relied on immunoSEQ multiplex PCR, and the TCRdb table lists in-frame clones only, not all of them. The sample records a few thousand clones, less than 70% being singletons. Source material: TEMRA CD8+ T cells sorted from blood. Stated subset: unstimulated CD8+ CD45RA+ effector memory T cells. These receptors came from a human donor in good health.

The chain uses TRBV10-3 and TRBJ2-7; 7 nucleotides match TRBD2. CDR1 and CDR2 (germline): ENHRY, SYGVKD. The CDR3 extends over 15 amino acids. V was pared by 2 bases and J by 2 bases, with 6 bases of the junction left unmatched. The CDR3 bases are TGTGCCATCAGTGAGGTCGGGAGGACTACCTACGAGCAGTACTTC. It is translated as CAISEVGRTTYEQYF.

The chain links TRBV7-9 to TRBJ2-5, with unresolved D. The germline gives CDR1 SEHNR, CDR2 FQNEAQ (reference sequence). The V gene lost 3 bases and the J gene lost 1 base, with 6 bases spanning the gap. The CDR3 sequence is 13 residues long. In DNA, the CDR3 is TGTGCCAGCAGCTTCGGCGGCCAAGAGACCCAGTACTTC. Its translation: CASSFGGQETQYF.

The rearrangement links TRBV4-1 to TRBJ1-1, with 9 bases lining up with TRBD1. J was trimmed by 2 bases and V by 3 bases; bases with no gene match: 4. Per the germline V gene, CDR1 is MGHRA and CDR2 is YSYEKL. This CDR3 comprises 15 residues. CDR3 nucleotide sequence: TGCGCCAGCAGCCACCCGGGACAGGGAAACACTGAAGCTTTCTTT. Its translation: CASSHPGQGNTEAFF.

The chain couples TRBV11-2 to TRBJ1-6; the D is unclear. Trimming cost V 1 base and J 5 bases, with 6 bases left between them. Germline CDR1 SGHAT, CDR2 FQNNGV. There are 14 residues in the CDR3. The CDR3 reads CASSLGRNNSPLHF. For the CDR3, the DNA is TGTGCCAGCAGCTTAGGGCGGAATAATTCACCCCTCCACTTT.

This clone was seen a handful of times. This chain links TRBV6-5 with TRBJ1-5, with D maybe TRBD1 (5 bases). Germline CDR1 is MNHEY and CDR2 is SVGAGI. The V gene lost 4 bases and the J gene lost 1 base, with 8 bases spanning the gap. The CDR3 is 14 residues long. Here the CDR3 DNA reads TGTGCCAGCAGTTCGGAGGGGAGCAATCAGCCCCAGCATTTT. Amino acids: CASSSEGSNQPQHF.

This chain uses TRBV7-6 with TRBJ2-5, with D unclear. The CDR3 totals 15 residues. Germline values: CDR1 SGHVS, CDR2 FNYEAQ. Trimming shortened V by 1 base and J by 2 bases, and 11 bases separated the two germline ends. The chain's CDR3 is CASSLGQSWQETQYF. The CDR3 region has the DNA TGTGCCAGCAGCTTAGGTCAAAGTTGGCAAGAGACCCAGTACTTC.

The rearrangement links TRBV5-6 to TRBJ2-7; 9 nucleotides line up with TRBD2. Trimming took 4 bases from V and 2 from J; bases not matched to a gene: 10. This CDR3 has 16 residues. Germline assignment: CDR1 SGHDT and CDR2 YYEEEE. This chain's CDR3 is CASSQDRLAGTYEQYF. The CDR3 DNA reads TGTGCCAGCAGCCAAGATAGGCTAGCGGGGACCTACGAGCAGTACTTC.

In this sample, this clone turned up a few times. It differs at one base from a far larger clone, so likely a read error. At the DNA level, this CDR3 is encoded by other sequences in the same sample as well. The gene calls are TRBV5-1 and TRBJ2-1; TRBD1 aligns across 7 bases. The CDR3 contains 14 residues. Trimming cost V 1 base and J 12 bases; bases outside gene matches: 10. Germline lookup yields CDR1 SGHRS and CDR2 YFSETQ. The CDR3 loop is CASSLSDRVGVQFF. The CDR3 bases are TGCGCCAGCAGCTTGTCTGACAGGGTGGGTGTGCAGTTCTTC.

The J gene is TRBJ1-4, the V gene TRBV19; D not certain. CDR3 length: 14 residues. Trimming took off 7 bases at V and 0 bases at J, with 9 bases between the two ends. Per germline, CDR1 LNHDA and CDR2 SQIVND (reference sequence). The CDR3 region is CASNDGPTNEKLFF. The CDR3, as DNA: TGTGCCAGTAATGACGGACCAACTAATGAAAAACTGTTTTTT.

The V gene is TRBV14, the J gene TRBJ2-2; no clear D. With 1 base removed from V and 3 bases from J, the gap between germline ends came to 12 bases. CDR1 and CDR2 from the germline V gene are SGHDN and FVKESK. CDR3 size: 16 residues. The CDR3 is CASSQVSLQYTGELFF. For the CDR3, the DNA is TGTGCCAGCAGCCAAGTATCACTACAGTACACCGGGGAGCTGTTTTTT. The full variable domain, with the rest looked up from reference TRBV14 and TRBJ2-2, is EAGVTQFPSHSVIEKGQTVTLRCDPISGHDNLYWYRRVMGKEIKFLLHFVKESKQDESGMPNNRFLAERTGGTYSTLKVQPAELEDSGVYFCASSQVSLQYTGELFFGEGSRLTVL.

This rearrangement joins TRBV15 to TRBJ2-7; D unclear. The CDR3 loop spans 13 amino acids. The V gene's germline CDR1 is LNHNV and CDR2 YYDKDF (reference sequence). V was trimmed by 3 bases and J by 3 bases, leaving 9 bases between them. CDR3 residues: CATSSDLGYEQYF. CDR3 bases: TGTGCCACCAGCAGTGATCTGGGCTACGAGCAGTACTTC.

This clone is labeled as hyperexpanded. The V and J genes are TRBV7-9 and TRBJ1-2; 7 nucleotides agree with TRBD1. The CDR3 is 15 residues long. V lost 4 bases, J lost 5 bases, and 10 bases stayed unmatched. In germline, CDR1 is SEHNR, CDR2 FQNEAQ (reference sequence). The CDR3 nucleotides read TGTGCCAGCAGCTACAGCGCCGGGACAGCTTATGGCTACACCTTC. It codes for CASSYSAGTAYGYTF.

This sequence joins TRBV27 and TRBJ1-3, with D possibly matching TRBD1 (6 bases). Germline values: CDR1 MNHEY, CDR2 SMNVEV (reference sequence). Trimming removed 5 bases from V and 3 bases from J, with 20 bases in between. This CDR3 comprises 17 residues. For the CDR3, the DNA is TGTGCCAGCAGTCCCCGGCGTTGCGGGGGCTGTGGAAACACCATATATTTT. Amino acid sequence: CASSPRRCGGCGNTIYF.

The genes are TRBV7-9 and TRBJ2-5, with D possibly matching TRBD1 (5 bases). The CDR3 covers 13 residues. V lost 5 bases and J lost 5, with 12 bases in between. Germline V CDR1 and CDR2: SEHNR, FQNEAQ (reference sequence). CDR3 loop: CASSHPGWETQYF. The CDR3 DNA reads as TGTGCCAGCAGCCACCCAGGGTGGGAGACCCAGTACTTC.

This clone is large (0.1 to 1%) by share. The chain employs TRBV6-4 and TRBJ2-7; TRBD1 agrees at 9 bases. J gave up 5 bases and V 6 bases, and 11 bases lay outside the gene matches. The CDR3 runs 15 residues. Per germline, CDR1 MRHNA and CDR2 SNTAGT. CDR3 protein: CASRENGTGTDEQYF. CDR3 sequence (DNA): TGTGCCAGCAGGGAAAACGGGACAGGGACCGACGAGCAGTACTTC.

V and J are TRBV12-5 and TRBJ2-1, with 9 bases fitting TRBD2. V was clipped by 7 bases and J by 2 bases; unmatched bases: 0. This CDR3 comprises 13 residues. Germline assignment: CDR1 LGHNT and CDR2 FRNRAP. CDR3 region: CASASGAYNEQFF. CDR3 DNA sequence: TGTGCTAGTGCTAGCGGGGCCTACAATGAGCAGTTCTTC.

This rearrangement joins TRBV30 to TRBJ2-7; D is ambiguous. The V end lost 4 bases, the J end lost 4 bases, and 23 bases lay between the germline ends. Germline values: CDR1 GTSNPN, CDR2 SVGIG (reference sequence). This CDR3 spans 16 amino acids. The CDR3 sequence: CAWTSVCVVMRYEQYF. Here the CDR3 DNA reads TGTGCCTGGACCAGTGTTTGTGTTGTAATGCGTTACGAGCAGTACTTC.

V usage is TRBV7-8 and J usage is TRBJ2-7; D perhaps matches TRBD2 (6 bases). The V and J ends lost 5 bases and 5 bases respectively, with 22 bases between them. This CDR3 is 16 amino acids long. The germline V gene encodes CDR1 SGHVS and CDR2 FQNEAQ. The CDR3 DNA sequence: TGTGCCAGCAGCCTCTCACCCGGTGGAGGAGGGCACGAGCAGTACTTC. Translating it yields CASSLSPGGGGHEQYF. Combining the CDR3 with reference TRBV7-8 and TRBJ2-7 gives the whole variable domain GAGVSQSPRYKVAKRGQDVALRCDPISGHVSLFWYQQALGQGPEFLTYFQNEAQLDKSGLPSDRFFAERPEGSVSTLKIQRTQQEDSAVYLCASSLSPGGGGHEQYFGPGTRLTVT.